The following is a TCR beta chain sequence with its context. The antigen is not known. The PCR used 60 Vbeta and 13 Jbeta primers. TCRdb's copy holds only in-frame clones and misses some; the assay was immunoSEQ multiplex PCR. The repertoire consists of around 120,000 clones, with roughly 80% occurring once and the leading ten covering 30%. These data belong to a study of cytomegalovirus exposure and HLA in healthy donors. Regarding the study as a whole: Specificity for CMV antigens was confirmed in vitro for a few of the CMV-associated chains.

The ends were cut back, 4 bases at V and 0 bases at J, with 13 bases in the middle. Germline CDR1 reads SGHNT; CDR2 reads YYREEE (reference sequence). The CDR3 runs 16 residues. Sequenced material: PBMCs. The clonotype was recovered from a man in his fifties or sixties in good health and CMV-seropositive. The J gene is TRBJ2-2, the V gene TRBV5-4; tentative D call: TRBD1 (6 bases). The chain's CDR3 is CASSRWTVANTGELFF. In nucleotides, the CDR3 is TGTGCCAGCAGCCGCTGGACAGTCGCGAACACCGGGGAGCTGTTTTTT.